This T cell receptor beta chain emerged from a study of cytomegalovirus exposure and HLA in healthy donors. 13 Jbeta primers and 60 Vbeta primers were used for the PCR. The table came from immunoSEQ multiplex PCR; TCRdb's copy has only in-frame clones and leaves some out. The data hold about 95,000 clones, with about two thirds observed a single time. This CDR3 region has 15 residues. V lost 6 bases, J lost 7 bases, and 21 bases lay in between. CDR1 SGHTA and CDR2 FQGNSA come from the germline V gene. The rearrangement joins TRBV7-2 to TRBJ1-2; tentative D call: TRBD1 (6 bases). The TCR was taken from a man between 60 and 70 years old in good health and CMV-seronegative. The sequencing input was PBMCs. DNA for the CDR3: TGTGCCAGCAGTACCTGGACAGACCCTCGGGGTGGCTACACCTTC. This encodes CASSTWTDPRGGYTF.